This T cell receptor (beta chain) stems from a study of OX40 agonist ivuxolimab in advanced cancers. Overall study context: There were three patients with partial responses, one having hepatocellular carcinoma and two cutaneous melanoma.

TCRdb keeps only in-frame clones here, not all; method: immunoSEQ multiplex PCR. Among tens of thousands of clones listed, about 76% were seen once. CDR3 length: 16 residues. Losses at the gene ends were 0 bases for V and 3 bases for J; bases not matched to a gene: 7. The germline V gene encodes CDR1 SQVTM and CDR2 ANQGSEA. Study-level results: Among T cells, CD8+ cells averaged more expanded clones than CD4+ cells.

Comment on this clone: Antigen: not known.

The material was CD4+ or CD8+ T cells sorted from blood, obtained in a trial of the OX40 agonist ivuxolimab. The clonotype comes from an adult with an advanced solid tumor such as melanoma, head and neck, liver or kidney cancer. This chain joins TRBV29-1 and TRBJ2-1, with TRBD1 matching 8 bases. Here the CDR3 DNA reads TGCAGCGTTGAAGATCTTTACAGGGGGTTCTACAATGAGCAGTTCTTC. Protein: CSVEDLYRGFYNEQFF.